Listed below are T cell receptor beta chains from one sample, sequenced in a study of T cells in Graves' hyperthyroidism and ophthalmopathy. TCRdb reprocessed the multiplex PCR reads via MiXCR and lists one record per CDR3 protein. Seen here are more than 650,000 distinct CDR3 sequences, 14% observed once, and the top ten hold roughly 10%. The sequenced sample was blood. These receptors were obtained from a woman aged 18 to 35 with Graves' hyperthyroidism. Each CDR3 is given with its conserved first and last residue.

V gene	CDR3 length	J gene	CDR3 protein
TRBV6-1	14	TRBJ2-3	CASRRTSIPDTQYF
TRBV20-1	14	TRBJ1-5	CSARDSNSNQPQHF
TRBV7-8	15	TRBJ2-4	CASSSAGPLENIQYF
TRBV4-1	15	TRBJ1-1	CASSQGIPGCTEAFF
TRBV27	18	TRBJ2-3	CASSFVLAGGLSTDTQYF
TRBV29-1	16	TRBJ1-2	CSVEYGFYGRLGGYTF
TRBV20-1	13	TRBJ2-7	CSARSGRASEQYF
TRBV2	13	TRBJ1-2	CASSSTNNYGYTF
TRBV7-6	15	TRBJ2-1	CASSLPAAKGHEQFF
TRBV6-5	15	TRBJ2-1	CASSYSGRGLGEQFF
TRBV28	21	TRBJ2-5	CASSSVVRRPLAGGGQETQYF
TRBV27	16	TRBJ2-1	CASSILAGGRWNEQFF
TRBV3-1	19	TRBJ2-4	CASSQDHKTVSSDKNIQYF
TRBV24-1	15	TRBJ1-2	CATSDPGQDFPGYTF
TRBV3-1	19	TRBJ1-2	CASSPENAGAGGFIYGYTF
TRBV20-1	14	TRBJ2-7	CSAIIGQGPYEQYF
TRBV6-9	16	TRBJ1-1	CASSYGGEGVNTEAFF
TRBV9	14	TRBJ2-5	CASSPRADGETQYF
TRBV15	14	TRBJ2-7	CATSRERANYEQYF
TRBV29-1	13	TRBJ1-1	CSVEEGVNTEAFF
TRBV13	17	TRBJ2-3	CASSLAPAGAAWDTQYF
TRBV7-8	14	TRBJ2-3	CASSFGWVSDTQYF
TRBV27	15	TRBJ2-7	CASSETSGVPYEQYF
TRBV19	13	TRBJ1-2	CASNRGQIYGYTF
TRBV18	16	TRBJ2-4	CASSPQGLAGRDIQYF
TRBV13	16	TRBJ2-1	CASSRLGPYSYNEQFF
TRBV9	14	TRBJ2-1	CASSLHGLDDEQFF
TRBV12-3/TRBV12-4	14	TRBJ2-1	CASSRSGTSNEQFF
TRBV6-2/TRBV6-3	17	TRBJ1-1	CASSYSRSGPASGEAFF
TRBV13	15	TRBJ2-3	CASSFQTSGPDTQYF
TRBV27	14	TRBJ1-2	CASSLSGSTMDYTF
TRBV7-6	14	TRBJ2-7	CASSSGLAGLEQYF
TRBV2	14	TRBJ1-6	CASGDRPGSSPLHF
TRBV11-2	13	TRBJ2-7	CASSWEGAYEQYF